This TCR beta chain was documented in a study of cytomegalovirus exposure and HLA in healthy donors. Study overall: As released early, the data held 85 million to 95 million unique TCRs from HLA-typed donors. Study-wide findings and caveats: Using the classifier, cytomegalovirus status was reportedly diagnosed with high specificity and sensitivity. An assumption of roughly uniform sequencing depth across donors underlay the presence/absence analyses. Segments of the TCR beta V type were, in most cases, productive about 87% or about 30% of the time in an earlier analysis.

Germline assignment: CDR1 SGDLS and CDR2 YYNGEE. Trimming removed 0 bases from V and 2 bases from J, with 8 bases in between. This CDR3 has 14 residues. As regards this clone: Antigen specificity is unknown.

Primers included in the PCR were 60 Vbeta and 13 Jbeta primers. The assay was immunoSEQ multiplex PCR, and TCRdb's table has in-frame clones only and misses some. The sample has some 76,000 clones. This TCR was recovered from a female donor in good health and CMV-seropositive. V gene TRBV9 combines with J gene TRBJ1-1, with D unclear. The specimen sequenced was PBMCs. The CDR3: CASSVVEANTEAFF. The CDR3 region has the DNA TGTGCCAGCAGCGTAGTCGAGGCAAACACTGAAGCTTTCTTT.